The TCR beta chain described here comes from a study of CD4+ T cells in melanoma. The study, taken as a whole, reports: Neoantigen-specific CD4+ T cells in melanoma reportedly had diverse differentiation states.

CDR1 and CDR2 from the germline V gene are LNHDA and SQIVND (reference sequence). The CDR3 contains 12 residues. V shed 2 bases and J shed 9 bases, with 10 bases lying between them. TCRdb's table, derived via immunoSEQ multiplex PCR, lists solely in-frame clones and lacks some. The profile shows about 4,000 clones, around 70% of them singletons. Points on this clone: The antigen remains undetermined.

The V call is TRBV19, the J call TRBJ1-1; TRBD1 might be the D (5 bases). The specimen was cells from a culture (not recorded whether cultured in vitro). The receptor was isolated from a human donor with melanoma. The CDR3 DNA sequence: TGTGCCAGTAGTATAAGGGGAGATCAAGCTTTCTTT. Amino acids: CASSIRGDQAFF.